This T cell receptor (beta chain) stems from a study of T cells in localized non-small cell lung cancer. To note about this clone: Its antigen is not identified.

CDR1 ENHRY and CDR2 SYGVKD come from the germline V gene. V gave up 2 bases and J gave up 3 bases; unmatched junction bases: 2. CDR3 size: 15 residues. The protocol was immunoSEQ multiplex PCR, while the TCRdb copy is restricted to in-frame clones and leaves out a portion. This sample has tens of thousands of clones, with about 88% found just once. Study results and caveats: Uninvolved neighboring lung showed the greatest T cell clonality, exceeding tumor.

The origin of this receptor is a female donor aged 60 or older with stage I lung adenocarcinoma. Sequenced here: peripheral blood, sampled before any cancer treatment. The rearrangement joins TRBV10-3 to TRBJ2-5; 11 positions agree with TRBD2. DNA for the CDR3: TGTGCCATCAGTGAGCCGGGACTAGCGGAAGAGACCCAGTACTTC. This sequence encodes CAISEPGLAEETQYF.